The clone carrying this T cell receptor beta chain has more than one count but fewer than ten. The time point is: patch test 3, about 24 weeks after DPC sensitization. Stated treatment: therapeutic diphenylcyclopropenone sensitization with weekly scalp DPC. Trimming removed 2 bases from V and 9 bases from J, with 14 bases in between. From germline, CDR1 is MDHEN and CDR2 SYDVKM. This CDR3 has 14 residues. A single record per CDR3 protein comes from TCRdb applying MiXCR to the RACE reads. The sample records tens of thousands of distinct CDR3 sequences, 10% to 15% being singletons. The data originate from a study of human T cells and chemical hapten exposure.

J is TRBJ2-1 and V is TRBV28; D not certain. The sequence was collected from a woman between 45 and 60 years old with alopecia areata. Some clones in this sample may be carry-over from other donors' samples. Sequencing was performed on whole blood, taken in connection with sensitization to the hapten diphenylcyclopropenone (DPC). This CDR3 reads CASSLGPRSGEQFF. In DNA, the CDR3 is TGTGCCAGCAGTTTAGGGCCCCGTTCGGGTGAGCAGTTCTTC.